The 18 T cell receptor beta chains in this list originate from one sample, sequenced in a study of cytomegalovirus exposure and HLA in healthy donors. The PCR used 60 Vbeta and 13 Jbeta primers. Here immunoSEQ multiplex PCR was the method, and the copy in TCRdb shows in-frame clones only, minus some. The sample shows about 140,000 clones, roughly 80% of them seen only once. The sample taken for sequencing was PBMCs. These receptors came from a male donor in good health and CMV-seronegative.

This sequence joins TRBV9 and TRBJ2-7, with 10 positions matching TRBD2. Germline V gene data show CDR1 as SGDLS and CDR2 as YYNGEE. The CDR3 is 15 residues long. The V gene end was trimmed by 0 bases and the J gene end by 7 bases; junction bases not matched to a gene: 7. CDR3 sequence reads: CASSVASGGAREQYF. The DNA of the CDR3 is TGTGCCAGCAGCGTAGCCAGCGGGGGGGCTCGGGAGCAGTACTTC.

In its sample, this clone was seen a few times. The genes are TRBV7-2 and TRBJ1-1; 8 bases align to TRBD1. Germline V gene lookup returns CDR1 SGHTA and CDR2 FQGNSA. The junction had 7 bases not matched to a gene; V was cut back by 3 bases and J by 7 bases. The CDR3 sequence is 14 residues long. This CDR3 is CASSLSRGRSEAFF. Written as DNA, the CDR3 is TGTGCCAGCAGCTTGAGCAGGGGGCGAAGTGAAGCTTTCTTT.

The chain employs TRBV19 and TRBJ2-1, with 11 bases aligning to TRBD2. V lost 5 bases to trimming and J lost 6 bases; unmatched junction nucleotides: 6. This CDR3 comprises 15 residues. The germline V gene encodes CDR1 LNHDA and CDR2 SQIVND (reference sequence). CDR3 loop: CASSLFSGGVNEQFF. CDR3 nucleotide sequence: TGTGCCAGTAGTTTATTTAGCGGGGGGGTCAATGAGCAGTTCTTC.

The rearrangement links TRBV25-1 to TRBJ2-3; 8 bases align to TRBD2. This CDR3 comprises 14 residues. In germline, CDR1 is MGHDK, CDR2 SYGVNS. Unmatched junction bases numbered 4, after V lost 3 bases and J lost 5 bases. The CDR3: CASSENGGGDTQYF. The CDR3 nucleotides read TGTGCCAGCAGTGAGAACGGGGGGGGAGATACGCAGTATTTT.

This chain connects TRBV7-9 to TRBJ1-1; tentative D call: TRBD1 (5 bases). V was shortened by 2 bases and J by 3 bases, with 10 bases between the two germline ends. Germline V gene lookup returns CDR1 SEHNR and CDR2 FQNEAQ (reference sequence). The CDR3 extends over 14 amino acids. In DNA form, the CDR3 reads TGTGCCAGCAGCTTATTGGGGGGTGACACTGAAGCTTTCTTT. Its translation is CASSLLGGDTEAFF.

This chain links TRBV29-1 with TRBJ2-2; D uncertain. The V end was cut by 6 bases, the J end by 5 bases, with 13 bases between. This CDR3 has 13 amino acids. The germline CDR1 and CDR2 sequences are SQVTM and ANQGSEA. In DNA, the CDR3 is TGCAGCGTCGTGGAAGTCAGGACCGGGGAGCTGTTTTTT. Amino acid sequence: CSVVEVRTGELFF.

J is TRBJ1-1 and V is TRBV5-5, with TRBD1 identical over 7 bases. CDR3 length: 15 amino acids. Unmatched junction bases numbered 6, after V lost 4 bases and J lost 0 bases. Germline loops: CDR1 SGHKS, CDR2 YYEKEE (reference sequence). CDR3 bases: TGTGCCAGCAGCCGCCAGACAGGGATGAACACTGAAGCTTTCTTT. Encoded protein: CASSRQTGMNTEAFF.

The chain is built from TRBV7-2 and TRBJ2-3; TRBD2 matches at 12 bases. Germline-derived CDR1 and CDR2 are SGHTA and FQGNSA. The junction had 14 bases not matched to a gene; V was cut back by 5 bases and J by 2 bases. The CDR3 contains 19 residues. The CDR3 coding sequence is TGTGCCAGCAGCAAAAGCCCTCTACTAGCGGGGGGATACACAGATACGCAGTATTTT. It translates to CASSKSPLLAGGYTDTQYF.

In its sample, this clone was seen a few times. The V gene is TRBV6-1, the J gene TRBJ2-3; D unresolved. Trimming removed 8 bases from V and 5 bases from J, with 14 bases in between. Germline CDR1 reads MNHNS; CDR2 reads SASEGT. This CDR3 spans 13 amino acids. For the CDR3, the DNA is TGTGCCAGCCAACTAAACGAAGGAGATACGCAGTATTTT. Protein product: CASQLNEGDTQYF.

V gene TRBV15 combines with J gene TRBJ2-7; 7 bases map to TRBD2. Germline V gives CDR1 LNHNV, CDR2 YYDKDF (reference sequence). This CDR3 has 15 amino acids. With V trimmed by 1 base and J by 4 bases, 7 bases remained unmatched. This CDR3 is CATSRVGSGVYEQYF. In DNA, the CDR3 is TGTGCCACCAGCAGAGTTGGAAGCGGGGTTTACGAGCAGTACTTC.

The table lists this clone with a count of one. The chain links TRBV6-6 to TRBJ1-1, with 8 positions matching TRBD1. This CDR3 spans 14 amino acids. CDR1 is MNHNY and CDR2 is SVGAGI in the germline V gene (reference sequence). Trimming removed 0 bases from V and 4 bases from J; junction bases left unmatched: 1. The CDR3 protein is CASSYSQGATEAFF. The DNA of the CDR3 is TGTGCCAGCAGTTACTCTCAGGGGGCCACTGAAGCTTTCTTT.

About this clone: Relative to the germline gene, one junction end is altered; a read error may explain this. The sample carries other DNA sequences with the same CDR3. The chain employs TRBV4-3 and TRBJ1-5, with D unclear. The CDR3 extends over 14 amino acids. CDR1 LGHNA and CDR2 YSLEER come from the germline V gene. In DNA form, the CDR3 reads TGCGCCAGCAGCCAAGATCGTAGCTCCCAGCCCCAACATTTT. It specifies CASSQDRSSQPQHF.

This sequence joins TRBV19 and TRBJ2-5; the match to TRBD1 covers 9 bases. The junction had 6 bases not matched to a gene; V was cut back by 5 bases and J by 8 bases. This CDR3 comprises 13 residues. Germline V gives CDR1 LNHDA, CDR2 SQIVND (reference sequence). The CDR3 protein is CASSLDRGKTQYF. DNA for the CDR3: TGTGCCAGTAGTCTTGACAGGGGGAAAACCCAGTACTTC. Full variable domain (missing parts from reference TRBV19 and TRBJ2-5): DGGITQSPKYLFRKEGQNVTLSCEQNLNHDAMYWYRQDPGQGLRLIYYSQIVNDFQKGDIAEGYSVSREKKESFPLTVTSAQKNPTAFYLCASSLDRGKTQYFGPGTRLLVL.

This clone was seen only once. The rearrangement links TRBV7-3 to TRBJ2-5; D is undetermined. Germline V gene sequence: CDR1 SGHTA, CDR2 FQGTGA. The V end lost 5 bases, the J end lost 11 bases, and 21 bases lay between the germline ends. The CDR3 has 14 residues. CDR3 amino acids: CASSPLERLTEQYF. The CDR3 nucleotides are TGTGCCAGCAGCCCACTGGAAAGGCTTACGGAGCAGTACTTC.

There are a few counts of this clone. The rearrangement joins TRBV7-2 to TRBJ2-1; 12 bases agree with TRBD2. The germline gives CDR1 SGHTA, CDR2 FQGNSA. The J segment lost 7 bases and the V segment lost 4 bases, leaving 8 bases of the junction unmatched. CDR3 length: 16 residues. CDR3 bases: TGTGCCAGCAGCTCTAGCGGGGGGGGCATTTGGAATGAGCAGTTCTTC. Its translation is CASSSSGGGIWNEQFF. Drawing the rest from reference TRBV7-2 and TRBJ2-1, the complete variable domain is GAGVSQSPSNKVTEKGKDVELRCDPISGHTALYWYRQSLGQGLEFLIYFQGNSAPDKSGLPSDRFSAERTGGSVSTLTIQRTQQEDSAVYLCASSSSGGGIWNEQFFGPGTRLTVL.

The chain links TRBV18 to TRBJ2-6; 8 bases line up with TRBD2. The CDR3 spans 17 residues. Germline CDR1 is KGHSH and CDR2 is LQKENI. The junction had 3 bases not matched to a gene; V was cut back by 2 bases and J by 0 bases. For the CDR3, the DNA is TGTGCCAGCTCACCAGAGCGGGGGAACTCTGGGGCCAACGTCCTGACTTTC. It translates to CASSPERGNSGANVLTF.

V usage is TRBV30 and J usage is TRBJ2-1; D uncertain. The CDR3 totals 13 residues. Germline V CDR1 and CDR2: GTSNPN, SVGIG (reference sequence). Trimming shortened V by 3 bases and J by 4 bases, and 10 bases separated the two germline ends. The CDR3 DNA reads TGTGCCTGGAGGGCTTTCGGGTACAATGAGCAGTTCTTC. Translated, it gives CAWRAFGYNEQFF.

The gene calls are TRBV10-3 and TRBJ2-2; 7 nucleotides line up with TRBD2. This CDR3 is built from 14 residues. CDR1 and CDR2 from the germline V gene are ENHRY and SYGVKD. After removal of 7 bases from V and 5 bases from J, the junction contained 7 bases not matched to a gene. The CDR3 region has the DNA TGTGCCATCACTTCCAGCGGGAATACCGGGGAGCTGTTTTTT. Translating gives CAITSSGNTGELFF.